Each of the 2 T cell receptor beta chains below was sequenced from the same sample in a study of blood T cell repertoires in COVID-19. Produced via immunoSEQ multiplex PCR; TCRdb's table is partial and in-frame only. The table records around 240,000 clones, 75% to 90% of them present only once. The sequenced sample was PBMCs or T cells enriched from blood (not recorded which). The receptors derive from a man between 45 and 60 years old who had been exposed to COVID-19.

CDR3 bases: TGTGCCTGGGGACGGGACAGGCCAAGGGGCTACACCTTC. Its translation: CAWGRDRPRGYTF. The V and J genes are TRBV30 and TRBJ1-2; 8 bases align to TRBD1. Germline CDR1 reads GTSNPN; CDR2 reads SVGIG (reference sequence). The CDR3 runs to 13 residues. Trimming took 5 bases from V and 8 from J; bases not matched to a gene: 10.

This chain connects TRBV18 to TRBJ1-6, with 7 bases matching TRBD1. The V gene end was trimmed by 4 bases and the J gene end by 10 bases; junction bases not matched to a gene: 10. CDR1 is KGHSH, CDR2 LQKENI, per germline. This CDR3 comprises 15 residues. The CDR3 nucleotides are TGTGCCAGCTCACTTCTTTCCGGGACAGCATCACCCCTCCACTTT. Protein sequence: CASSLLSGTASPLHF. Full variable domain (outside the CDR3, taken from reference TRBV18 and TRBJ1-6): NAGVMQNPRHLVRRRGQEARLRCSPMKGHSHVYWYRQLPEEGLKFMVYLQKENIIDESGMPKERFSAEFPKEGPSILRIQQVVRGDSAAYFCASSLLSGTASPLHFGNGTRLTVT.